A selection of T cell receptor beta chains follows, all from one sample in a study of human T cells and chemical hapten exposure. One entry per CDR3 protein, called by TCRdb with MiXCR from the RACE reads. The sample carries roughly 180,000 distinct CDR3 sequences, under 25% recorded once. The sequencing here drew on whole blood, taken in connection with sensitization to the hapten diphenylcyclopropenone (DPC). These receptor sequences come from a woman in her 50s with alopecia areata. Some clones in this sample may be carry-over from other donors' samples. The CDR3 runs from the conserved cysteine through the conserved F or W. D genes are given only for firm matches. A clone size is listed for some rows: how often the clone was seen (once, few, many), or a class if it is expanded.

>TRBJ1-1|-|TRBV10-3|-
CAISRTGNTEAFF
TGTGCCATCAGCCGAACAGGGAACACTGAAGCTTTCTTT
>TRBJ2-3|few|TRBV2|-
CASSVNSPDTQYF
TGTGCCAGCAGTGTTAACTCACCAGATACGCAGTATTTT
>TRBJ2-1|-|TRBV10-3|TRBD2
CAISSGTSGLNEQFF
TGTGCCATCAGTTCCGGGACTAGCGGACTCAATGAGCAGTTCTTC
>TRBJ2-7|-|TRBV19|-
CASSIVGLTEQYF
TGTGCCAGTAGTATAGTAGGTCTTACCGAGCAGTACTTC
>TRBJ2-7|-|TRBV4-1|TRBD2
CASSQDSRSPGLEQYF
TGCGCCAGCAGCCAAGATTCCCGATCACCGGGACTAGAGCAGTACTTC
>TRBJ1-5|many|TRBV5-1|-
CASSWEGVPNQPQHF
TGCGCCAGCAGCTGGGAGGGTGTCCCCAATCAGCCCCAGCATTTT
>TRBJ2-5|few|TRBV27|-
CASSLLGSGQETQYF
TGTGCCAGCAGTTTACTAGGTAGTGGCCAAGAGACCCAGTACTTC
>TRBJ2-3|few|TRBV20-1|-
CSGPLGDTQYF
TGCAGTGGACCTTTAGGAGATACGCAGTATTTT
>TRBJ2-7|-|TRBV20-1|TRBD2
CSAREMERGAYEQYF
TGCAGTGCTAGAGAAATGGAGCGGGGGGCCTACGAGCAGTACTTC
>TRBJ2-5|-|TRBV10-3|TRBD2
CAINPTSGQETQYF
TGTGCCATCAACCCGACTAGCGGCCAAGAGACCCAGTACTTC
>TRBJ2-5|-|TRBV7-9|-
CASSLEWAETQYF
TGTGCCAGCAGCTTAGAGTGGGCGGAGACCCAGTACTTC
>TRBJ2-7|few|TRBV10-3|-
CAISHTGVGGKGEQYF
TGTGCCATCAGCCACACAGGGGTTGGCGGGAAGGGCGAGCAGTACTTC
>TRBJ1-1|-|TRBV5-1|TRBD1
CASSSRTGTDFEAFF
TGCGCCAGCAGCTCCCGGACCGGGACAGATTTTGAAGCTTTCTTT
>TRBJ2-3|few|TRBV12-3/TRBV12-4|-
CASSLFRAPTDTQYF
TGTGCCAGCAGTTTATTCAGGGCTCCCACAGATACGCAGTATTTT
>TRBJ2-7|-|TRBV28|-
CASSGQPRTYEQYF
TGTGCCAGCAGTGGACAGCCTAGAACCTACGAGCAGTACTTC